The TCR beta chain under discussion was sequenced for a study of T cell responses to AZD1222 COVID-19 vaccine. Study observations and caveats: Unmutated variant regions reportedly attract nearly half of all spike-specific TCRs. CD4 TCRs covered the whole spike, strongest at regions 160-218 and 743-854. Clonal diversity was possibly underestimated, and white British individuals and females predominated among donors. Sampling captured repertoires only after the peak T cell response.

Using immunoSEQ multiplex PCR, the repertoire was profiled, and TCRdb retains in-frame clones only, with some absent. The table records 110,000 to 150,000 clones, approximately 85% of them present only once. This CDR3 region has 15 residues. V lost 6 bases, J lost 4 bases, and 16 bases lay in between. Per germline, CDR1 MNHEY and CDR2 SVGAGI. With respect to this clone: Antigen specificity is unknown.

The sample was peripheral blood, taken on day 0 of AZD1222 vaccination. The TCR comes from an adult in good health. The V gene is TRBV6-5, the J gene TRBJ1-5, with a weak D call TRBD1 (5 bases). CDR3 sequence (DNA): TGTGCCAGCAGGTATGGTGGGGCGGCAAATCAGCCCCAGCATTTT. Amino acids: CASRYGGAANQPQHF.